Shown below are 8 T cell receptor beta chains from a single sample sequenced in a study of glioma-infiltrating T cells after dendritic cell vaccination. Described time point: after dendritic cell vaccination, including at tumor progression/relapse. Data came from immunoSEQ multiplex PCR; TCRdb stores just in-frame clones and leaves some out. The sample comprises tens of thousands of clones, roughly 87% of which are singletons, and 2% to 2.5% rests with the top ten. Sequenced here: blood, sampled after dendritic cell vaccination. The receptors were gathered from a human donor with glioblastoma.

This clone has more than one count but fewer than ten. The genes are TRBV10-3 and TRBJ1-5; D is unclear. Per germline, CDR1 ENHRY and CDR2 SYGVKD. V lost 6 bases to trimming and J lost 1 base, with 7 bases between them. The CDR3 spans 13 residues. The CDR3 coding sequence is TGTGCCATCAGAGACAAGAGCAATCAGCCCCAGCATTTT. It encodes CAIRDKSNQPQHF.

This chain uses TRBV19 with TRBJ2-7, with 8 bases identical to TRBD1. V dropped 4 bases and J dropped 6; count of bases not matched to a gene: 20. From germline, CDR1 is LNHDA and CDR2 SQIVND (reference sequence). This CDR3 contains 18 residues. This chain's CDR3 is CASSTRDRSFSQAPEQYF. The CDR3, as DNA: TGTGCCAGTAGTACCCGGGACAGGTCGTTCAGTCAGGCCCCCGAGCAGTACTTC.

V is TRBV19 and J is TRBJ1-2; tentative D call: TRBD1 (5 bases). The germline gives CDR1 LNHDA, CDR2 SQIVND (reference sequence). This CDR3 has 15 amino acids. V lost 7 bases, J lost 3 bases, and 18 bases lay in between. The CDR3 reads CASTYSTGGDYGYTF. As DNA, the CDR3 is TGTGCCAGTACTTACTCTACGGGAGGGGACTATGGCTACACCTTC.

The chain recombines TRBV5-4 with TRBJ2-7; 8 positions agree with TRBD2. The germline V gene encodes CDR1 SGHNT and CDR2 YYREEE (reference sequence). CDR3 length: 15 residues. V trimming: 3 bases; J trimming: 0 bases; junction bases outside the gene matches: 5. This CDR3 is CASSSQRGSSYEQYF. DNA for the CDR3: TGTGCCAGCAGCTCACAGCGGGGGAGCTCCTACGAGCAGTACTTC.

The chain links TRBV19 to TRBJ1-5; weak D call: TRBD1 (6 bases). From germline, CDR1 is LNHDA and CDR2 SQIVND (reference sequence). The CDR3 consists of 14 residues. V gave up 4 bases and J gave up 11 bases, with 18 bases separating them. CDR3 in DNA: TGTGCCAGTAGTAGGACAGACTCTCCTCCAGCCCAGCATTTT. Translation: CASSRTDSPPAQHF.

On this clone itself: The same CDR3 can be traced to other DNA sequences in this sample. The chain carries TRBV27 and TRBJ2-4; D may be TRBD2 (6 bases). The CDR3 loop spans 12 amino acids. Germline CDR1 reads MNHEY; CDR2 reads SMNVEV (reference sequence). The V end lost 7 bases, the J end lost 7 bases, and 11 bases lay between the germline ends. This CDR3 reads CASIGGSNIQYF. CDR3 DNA: TGTGCCAGCATCGGGGGAAGTAACATTCAGTACTTC.

The chain carries TRBV7-9 and TRBJ1-1, with 8 bases aligning to TRBD1. Looked up from germline, CDR1 is SEHNR and CDR2 is FQNEAQ (reference sequence). The CDR3 consists of 15 residues. J was trimmed by 3 bases and V by 7 bases; bases with no gene match: 10. The CDR3, as DNA: TGTGCCAGCACCGTCGTTGAGACAGGGGACACTGAAGCTTTCTTT. It yields the protein CASTVVETGDTEAFF.

The chain recombines TRBV6-1 with TRBJ1-2, with D perhaps TRBD1 (6 bases). This CDR3 is built from 13 residues. V was trimmed by 6 bases and J by 12 bases, leaving 20 bases between them. Germline values: CDR1 MNHNS, CDR2 SASEGT. DNA for the CDR3: TGTGCCAGCAGCGAGCCGAGGACAGCGATCAACACCTTC. Its protein product is CASSEPRTAINTF.